These 9 T cell receptor beta chains share one sample of origin, sequenced in a study of blood T cell repertoires in COVID-19. Profiling relied on immunoSEQ multiplex PCR, and the TCRdb table lists in-frame clones only, not all of them. The sample shows 150,000 to 200,000 clones, about 88% of them seen only once. Sequencing input: peripheral blood. These receptors were taken from a man aged 60 to 69 with acute or convalescent COVID-19.

The chain joins TRBV7-3 to TRBJ2-1; D may be TRBD2 (7 bases). Trimming removed 5 bases from V and 7 bases from J, with 21 bases in between. The CDR3 spans 16 residues. Germline V gene data show CDR1 as SGHTA and CDR2 as FQGTGA. The CDR3 DNA follows: TGTGCCAGCAGCCCGCTTGATCGGGGGGCGAGGAATGAGCAGTTCTTC. Translated, it gives CASSPLDRGARNEQFF. The variable domain in full, completed from reference TRBV7-3 and TRBJ2-1, reads GAGVSQTPSNKVTEKGKYVELRCDPISGHTALYWYRQSLGQGPEFLIYFQGTGAADDSGLPNDRFFAVRPEGSVSTLKIQRTERGDSAVYLCASSPLDRGARNEQFFGPGTRLTVL.

This chain joins TRBV30 and TRBJ2-1; a weak D match, TRBD1 (5 bases). From germline, CDR1 is GTSNPN and CDR2 SVGIG (reference sequence). The CDR3 has 16 amino acids. Deletions cut 1 base from V and 5 bases from J, with 18 bases between. The CDR3 protein is CAWSDGGAQPHNEQFF. In DNA form, the CDR3 reads TGTGCCTGGAGTGACGGTGGGGCGCAGCCCCACAATGAGCAGTTCTTC.

This clone showed up just once. V and J are TRBV6-2 or TRBV6-3 and TRBJ1-2; a possible D gene is TRBD1 (6 bases). Trimming removed 4 bases at V and 8 bases at J, with 8 bases between. The V gene's germline CDR1 is MNHEY and CDR2 SVGEGT. CDR3 length: 11 residues. The DNA for the CDR3 is TGTGCCAGCAGTTTCGGACAGGGCTACACCTTC. Encoded protein: CASSFGQGYTF.

This chain joins TRBV9 and TRBJ1-2; no clear D. Germline assignment: CDR1 SGDLS and CDR2 YYNGEE. CDR3 size: 13 residues. The germline V and J ends were trimmed by 5 bases and 4 bases, with 12 bases remaining between them. The CDR3 here is CASRPGSSYGYTF. The CDR3 DNA follows: TGTGCCAGCAGGCCCGGGAGCTCCTATGGCTACACCTTC.

In this sample, this clone turned up a few times. This rearrangement joins TRBV6-5 to TRBJ2-4; 8 bases map to TRBD1. After removal of 6 bases from V and 8 bases from J, the junction contained 9 bases not matched to a gene. Germline values: CDR1 MNHEY, CDR2 SVGAGI. The length of the CDR3 is 14 residues. The CDR3 sequence: CASSNRGDTDIQYF. DNA for the CDR3: TGTGCCAGCAGCAACAGGGGGGACACGGACATTCAGTACTTC.

The chain carries TRBV7-2 and TRBJ2-7; D may be TRBD1 (6 bases). This CDR3 comprises 14 residues. V lost 5 bases to trimming and J lost 3 bases, with 14 bases between them. Germline lookup yields CDR1 SGHTA and CDR2 FQGNSA. CDR3 protein: CASSPTGDHYEQYF. DNA for the CDR3: TGTGCCAGCAGCCCGACAGGCGATCACTACGAGCAGTACTTC.

The genes are TRBV19 and TRBJ2-1; 12 nucleotides align to TRBD1. The germline V gene encodes CDR1 LNHDA and CDR2 SQIVND (reference sequence). V shed 3 bases and J 7 bases; nucleotides not matched to a gene: 7. The CDR3 length is 16 residues. CDR3 protein: CASSIYRDRGRNEQFF. The CDR3 nucleotides are TGTGCCAGTAGTATCTACCGGGACAGGGGGCGTAATGAGCAGTTCTTC.

The rearrangement uses TRBV2 and TRBJ1-1; D gene ambiguous. The CDR3 length is 14 residues. V gave up 3 bases and J gave up 2 bases, with 10 bases separating them. The germline V gene encodes CDR1 SNHLY and CDR2 FYNNEI. As DNA, the CDR3 is TGTGCCAGCAGTGATCCAGGATCTAACACTGAAGCTTTCTTT. Protein product: CASSDPGSNTEAFF.

V and J are TRBV4-1 and TRBJ2-4, with D possibly TRBD1 on 6 matching bases. V lost 7 bases to trimming and J lost 0 bases, with 10 bases between them. Germline lookup yields CDR1 MGHRA and CDR2 YSYEKL. The CDR3 runs 14 residues. CDR3 nucleotides: TGCGCCAGCACTCCAGGGGCAGCCAAAAACATTCAGTACTTC. It is translated as CASTPGAAKNIQYF.